This TCR beta chain was captured in a study of neurological immune-mediated disorders. Study-wide points: The study phylogenetically grouped the repertoires of 18 of 34 multiple sclerosis patients into one related-CDR3 cluster, a possible signature. The multiple sclerosis repertoire cluster was not associated with any clinical or MRI feature.

Per germline, CDR1 SEHNR and CDR2 FQNEAQ (reference sequence). This CDR3 has 13 amino acids. The V end was cut by 4 bases, the J end by 2 bases, with 5 bases between. Via MiXCR, TCRdb re-called the 5' RACE reads, giving one row per CDR3 protein. The sample contains around 66,000 distinct CDR3 sequences, 4.5% to 5.5% of which appear only once. This clonotype was picked up many times. Its specificity is unknown. The unsorted libraries originated from 2 million PBMCs that had been stored at -80 C. The sequence came from a woman aged 70-85 years with multiple sclerosis. The rearrangement uses TRBV7-9 and TRBJ1-4; D is unresolved. Source material: PBMCs. DNA for the CDR3: TGTGCCAGCAGCTCCCGGACTAATGAAAAACTGTTTTTT. Amino acid sequence: CASSSRTNEKLFF.